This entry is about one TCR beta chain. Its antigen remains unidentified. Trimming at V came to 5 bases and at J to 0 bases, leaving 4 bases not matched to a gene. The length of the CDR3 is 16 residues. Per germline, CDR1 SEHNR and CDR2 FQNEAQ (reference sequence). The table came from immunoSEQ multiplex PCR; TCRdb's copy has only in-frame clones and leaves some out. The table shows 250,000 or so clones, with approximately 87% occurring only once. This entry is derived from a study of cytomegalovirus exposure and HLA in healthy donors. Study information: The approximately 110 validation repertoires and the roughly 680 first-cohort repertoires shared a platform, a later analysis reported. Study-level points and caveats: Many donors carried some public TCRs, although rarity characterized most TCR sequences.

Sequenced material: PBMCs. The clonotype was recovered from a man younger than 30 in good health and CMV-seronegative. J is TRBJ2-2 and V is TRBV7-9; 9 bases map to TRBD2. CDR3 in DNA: TGTGCCAGCAGCCCGACTAGCGGTTCGAACACCGGGGAGCTGTTTTTT. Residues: CASSPTSGSNTGELFF.